The 30 T cell receptor beta chains below come from one sample, sequenced in a study of spatial heterogeneity in lung cancer (dated by TCRdb to between 2017 and 2020). The study at large found these results: The tumor nonsynonymous mutation count correlated with the number of expanded alpha and beta TCRs within the tumor.

Receptor libraries were prepared by 5' RACE. TCRdb names NextSeq 500 as the instrument used. TCRdb redid the processing of the public reads, applying fastp at Q25 and MiXCR, and retained in-frame beta chains. All rows with the same CDR3 protein become a single entry with the most common DNA and genes. The sample contains over 5,500 distinct CDR3 sequences, less than 15% of them found a single time. The top ten constitute 8.5% to 12% of the sample. What the time point label conveys for this sample: sample taken at primary tumor resection. No cognate antigen is known for these TCRs. The material was lung tumor tissue, obtained at surgery. Receptor source: a male donor with early-stage non-small cell lung cancer.

This clonotype is judged medium-sized. This beta chain lies outside the target of a library built for alpha chains; its clone size means little. The V gene is TRBV5-6, the J gene TRBJ2-3; D is uncertain. The CDR3 contains 17 residues. Trimming removed 0 bases from V and 2 bases from J, with 16 bases in between. Germline assignment: CDR1 SGHDT and CDR2 YYEEEE. The DNA for the CDR3 is TGTGCCAGCAGCTTGGGGACCCTTGGCGGTCCCACAGATACGCAGTATTTT. It is translated as CASSLGTLGGPTDTQYF.

By proportion, this clonotype is medium-sized. With the library built for alpha chains, this beta chain is off target and its frequency is not meaningful. J is TRBJ2-2 and V is TRBV7-8; D not resolved. Deletions cut 0 bases from V and 6 bases from J, with 8 bases between. The CDR3 covers 14 residues. Looked up from germline, CDR1 is SGHVS and CDR2 is FQNEAQ. CDR3 sequence: CASSLAGLSGELFF. Written as DNA, the CDR3 is TGTGCCAGCAGCTTAGCCGGGTTGTCCGGGGAGCTGTTTTTT. Full variable domain (rest looked up from reference TRBV7-8 and TRBJ2-2): GAGVSQSPRYKVAKRGQDVALRCDPISGHVSLFWYQQALGQGPEFLTYFQNEAQLDKSGLPSDRFFAERPEGSVSTLKIQRTQQEDSAVYLCASSLAGLSGELFFGEGSRLTVL.

This clonotype ranks as medium-sized. Being off target in a library aimed at alpha chains, this beta chain has a size of little meaning. V and J are TRBV27 and TRBJ2-5; tentatively, D is TRBD1 or TRBD2 (5 bases each). There are 14 residues in the CDR3. Trimming took 3 bases from V and 5 from J, leaving 13 bases between them. Germline loops: CDR1 MNHEY, CDR2 SMNVEV (reference sequence). The CDR3 loop reads CASSLGRSKETQYF. In nucleotides, the CDR3 is TGTGCCAGCAGTTTGGGACGGAGTAAGGAGACCCAGTACTTC.

By share, this clonotype ranks as medium-sized. This beta chain is off target for a library built for alpha chains, so its abundance means little. The DNA for the CDR3 is TGTGCCAGCTCGTCGGGGGCCCCGACAGATACGCAGTATTTT. It translates to CASSSGAPTDTQYF. This chain connects TRBV7-9 to TRBJ2-3; D possibly matches TRBD1 or TRBD2 (6 bases each). Trimming stripped 8 bases from V and 3 bases from J, with 15 bases between. Germline V CDR1 and CDR2: SEHNR, FQNEAQ (reference sequence). The CDR3 runs to 14 residues. The whole variable domain, filled in from reference TRBV7-9 and TRBJ2-3, reads DTGVSQNPRHKITKRGQNVTFRCDPISEHNRLYWYRQTLGQGPEFLTYFQNEAQLEKSRLLSDRFSAERPKGSFSTLEIQRTEQGDSAMYLCASSSGAPTDTQYFGPGTRLTVL.

This clonotype is labeled as medium-sized (0.01 to 0.1%). The size of this beta chain means little, since it is a stray read in a library made for alpha chains. The CDR3 DNA is TGCGCCAGCAGCTTGGATCCGGGAGTCACAGATACGCAGTATTTT. Residues: CASSLDPGVTDTQYF. The chain employs TRBV5-1 and TRBJ2-3; tentatively, D is TRBD2 (6 bases). The CDR3 extends over 15 amino acids. V lost 0 bases, J lost 2 bases, and 10 bases lay in between. CDR1 is SGHRS, CDR2 YFSETQ, per germline.

This clonotype turned up a few times. The library was prepared for alpha chains; this beta chain is a stray read, so its frequency means little. This chain joins TRBV7-2 and TRBJ1-5; weak D call: TRBD1 (6 bases). The CDR3 covers 15 residues. Germline CDR1 SGHTA, CDR2 FQGNSA. V lost 5 bases to trimming and J lost 0 bases, with 11 bases between them. CDR3 DNA sequence: TGTGCCAGCAGCCCTCAGACAGGTAGCAATCAGCCCCAGCATTTT. Protein product: CASSPQTGSNQPQHF.

This clonotype was seen repeatedly, ten times or more. Because this beta chain is a stray read in a library intended to capture alpha chains, its abundance should not be given much weight. The chain couples TRBV6-2 or TRBV6-3 to TRBJ2-7; D might be TRBD1 (6 bases). Trimming took 6 bases from V and 2 from J, leaving 8 bases between them. This CDR3 has 12 amino acids. Looked up from germline, CDR1 is MNHEY and CDR2 is SVGEGT. Here the CDR3 reads CASSQGPYEQYF. As DNA, the CDR3 is TGTGCCAGCAGCCAGGGGCCCTACGAGCAGTACTTC.

By sample share, this clonotype is medium-sized. This beta chain is off target for a library built for alpha chains, so its abundance means little. The V and J genes are TRBV18 and TRBJ2-7, with D possibly being TRBD1 (5 bases). Germline CDR1 is KGHSH and CDR2 is LQKENI. The V and J ends lost 3 bases and 5 bases respectively, with 11 bases between them. This CDR3 comprises 13 residues. CDR3 bases: TGTGCCAGCTCACCGGACATAAACGACGAGCAGTACTTC. This encodes CASSPDINDEQYF.

This clonotype has a count of ten or more. With the library built for alpha chains, this beta chain is off target and its frequency is not meaningful. This chain connects TRBV6-1 to TRBJ1-5; D remains ambiguous. Trimming stripped 7 bases from V and 4 bases from J, with 11 bases between. CDR3 size: 13 residues. From germline, CDR1 is MNHNS and CDR2 SASEGT. The CDR3 nucleotides are TGTGCCAGCATGGTTTGGGGAAATCAGCCCCAGCATTTT. Protein sequence: CASMVWGNQPQHF.

This clonotype was recorded at least ten times. A library prepared for alpha chains yielded this beta chain as an off-target read; its size is of little meaning. The chain combines TRBV7-9 with TRBJ1-4; D is uncertain. CDR1 is SEHNR and CDR2 is FQNEAQ in the germline V gene (reference sequence). The CDR3 is 16 amino acids. V was clipped by 0 bases and J by 3 bases, with 11 bases between them. The CDR3 nucleotides read TGTGCCAGCAGCTTAGCGAGGTGGGGTGCTAATGAAAAACTGTTTTTT. It is translated as CASSLARWGANEKLFF.

This clonotype has at least ten counts. In a library made to pick up alpha chains, this beta chain is a stray read with a size that means little. The chain carries TRBV10-3 and TRBJ2-5, with D possibly being TRBD1 (6 bases). The CDR3 extends over 12 amino acids. V dropped 5 bases and J dropped 5 bases, with 9 bases sitting between them. Germline values: CDR1 ENHRY, CDR2 SYGVKD. Here the CDR3 DNA reads TGTGCCATCAGTCGGACAGTGGAGACCCAGTACTTC. Encoded protein: CAISRTVETQYF.

By share, this clonotype ranks as medium-sized. This beta chain appears as a stray read in a library generated for alpha chains; its size is not informative. The J gene is TRBJ2-1, the V gene TRBV20-1, with 11 bases fitting TRBD1. This CDR3 region has 17 residues. V dropped 5 bases and J dropped 9; count of bases not matched to a gene: 18. Per the germline V gene, CDR1 is DFQATT and CDR2 is SNEGSKA (reference sequence). The CDR3 DNA reads TGCAGTGCTCAATTACCTCTCGGGACAGGGGGTATTGGTGAGCAGTTCTTC. Amino acid sequence: CSAQLPLGTGGIGEQFF.

This clonotype is categorized as medium-sized. Since the library was made to target alpha chains, this beta chain is a stray read and its abundance is not meaningful. The chain uses TRBV23-1 and TRBJ2-7, with a tentative D call TRBD1 (5 bases). TRBV23-1 is an open reading frame whose function is uncertain. Trimming pared 0 bases from V and 5 bases from J, leaving 14 bases between. This CDR3 has 15 residues. The CDR3 DNA reads as TGCGCCAGCAGTCAATCTTGGGGATACAGGAACGAGCAGTACTTC. Amino acid sequence: CASSQSWGYRNEQYF.

The sample holds many counts of this clonotype. This beta chain slipped into a library made for alpha chains as a stray read, so its size is not meaningful. The CDR3 nucleotides read TGCGCCAGCAGCCAAGATTGGACAGTCCAAAAACTGTTTTTT. This gives the protein CASSQDWTVQKLFF. The chain has TRBV4-1 and TRBJ1-4; TRBD1 might be the D (6 bases). CDR1 MGHRA and CDR2 YSYEKL come from the germline V gene. This CDR3 spans 14 amino acids. The V end lost 0 bases, the J end lost 9 bases, and 11 bases lay between the germline ends.

This clonotype was counted at least ten times. This beta chain is off target for a library built for alpha chains, so its abundance means little. The chain couples TRBV14 to TRBJ2-1, with D tentatively TRBD1 (6 bases). Germline assignment: CDR1 SGHDN and CDR2 FVKESK. CDR3 size: 15 residues. The V gene lost 2 bases and the J gene lost 6 bases, with 14 bases spanning the gap. This CDR3 is CASSQRHTGFNEQFF. The CDR3 nucleotides read TGTGCCAGCAGCCAACGTCACACAGGGTTCAATGAGCAGTTCTTC.

Relative to its sample, this clonotype is medium-sized. Being off target in a library aimed at alpha chains, this beta chain has a size of little meaning. The chain carries TRBV9 and TRBJ2-5, with D perhaps given as TRBD1 or TRBD2 (7 bases each). Trimming took 0 bases from V and 4 from J, leaving 13 bases between them. This CDR3 spans 15 amino acids. Germline-derived CDR1 and CDR2 are SGDLS and YYNGEE. CDR3 DNA sequence: TGTGCCAGCAGCGTAGCCCCAGGGGGGGTAGAGACCCAGTACTTC. It is translated as CASSVAPGGVETQYF. The full variable domain, completed using reference TRBV9 and TRBJ2-5, is DSGVTQTPKHLITATGQRVTLRCSPRSGDLSVYWYQQSLDQGLQFLIQYYNGEERAKGNILERFSAQQFPDLHSELNLSSLELGDSALYFCASSVAPGGVETQYFGPGTRLLVL.

Note on this clonotype: This beta chain represents an off-target read in a library built for alpha chains; its size is of limited meaning. The chain links TRBV29-1 to TRBJ1-4; a possible D gene is TRBD1 (5 bases). The CDR3 extends over 14 amino acids. Germline V CDR1 and CDR2: SQVTM, ANQGSEA. V lost 7 bases and J 7 bases, leaving 19 bases between the germline ends. In nucleotides, the CDR3 is TGCAGCGCTACTGACCTAAAGGGGACTGAAAAACTGTTTTTT. Residues: CSATDLKGTEKLFF.

The table lists this clonotype with a few counts. A library prepared for alpha chains yielded this beta chain as an off-target read; its size is of little meaning. This chain connects TRBV7-3 to TRBJ2-7, with 11 nucleotides matching TRBD1. The V segment lost 5 bases and the J segment 5 bases; nucleotides outside the gene matches: 5. CDR3 length equals 14 residues. Germline V gene lookup returns CDR1 SGHTA and CDR2 FQGTGA. The chain's CDR3 is CASSQTGQGDEQYF. The CDR3 DNA is TGTGCCAGCAGCCAAACGGGACAGGGGGACGAGCAGTACTTC.

This clonotype is medium-sized within its sample. This beta chain was picked up by a library intended for alpha chains and is off target, so its count carries little meaning. The J gene is TRBJ2-1, the V gene TRBV7-8, with D possibly being TRBD1 (5 bases). The length of the CDR3 is 15 residues. V was cut by 0 bases and J by 1 base, with 7 bases left in between. From germline, CDR1 is SGHVS and CDR2 FQNEAQ. Here the CDR3 DNA reads TGTGCCAGCAGCTTAGCGGACAAGTCCTACAATGAGCAGTTCTTC. Translation gives CASSLADKSYNEQFF. Complete variable domain (other parts from reference TRBV7-8 and TRBJ2-1): GAGVSQSPRYKVAKRGQDVALRCDPISGHVSLFWYQQALGQGPEFLTYFQNEAQLDKSGLPSDRFFAERPEGSVSTLKIQRTQQEDSAVYLCASSLADKSYNEQFFGPGTRLTVL.

This clonotype is classed as medium-sized (0.01 to 0.1%). Since the library was made to target alpha chains, this beta chain is a stray read and its abundance is not meaningful. In nucleotides, the CDR3 is TGTGCCAGCAGCCTGGCCGGGACGACCTCTGGGGCCAACGTCCTGACTTTC. This codes for CASSLAGTTSGANVLTF. The chain recombines TRBV7-2 with TRBJ2-6; D is possibly TRBD1 or TRBD2 (5 bases each). The V end was cut by 5 bases, the J end by 0 bases, with 14 bases between. This CDR3 has 17 residues. Germline CDR1 SGHTA, CDR2 FQGNSA.

Points on this clonotype: This beta chain appears as a stray read in a library generated for alpha chains; its size is not informative. The genes are TRBV4-3 and TRBJ1-2; maybe TRBD1 (6 bases). Germline V gene lookup returns CDR1 LGHNA and CDR2 YSLEER. Trimming took off 1 base at V and 4 bases at J, with 16 bases between the two ends. CDR3 length: 16 amino acids. CDR3 amino acids: CASSQVLGQPPYGYTF. The CDR3 nucleotides read TGCGCCAGCAGCCAAGTCCTCGGACAGCCACCCTATGGCTACACCTTC.

Of note for this clonotype: Being off target in a library aimed at alpha chains, this beta chain has a size of little meaning. V and J are TRBV7-9 and TRBJ2-2; D remains ambiguous. There are 13 residues in the CDR3. The V gene lost 6 bases and the J gene lost 1 base, with 6 bases spanning the gap. Germline CDR1 SEHNR, CDR2 FQNEAQ (reference sequence). CDR3 coding DNA: TGTGCCAGCAGGGAGCAGAACACCGGGGAGCTGTTTTTT. It codes for CASREQNTGELFF.

This clonotype showed up just a few times. Being off target in a library aimed at alpha chains, this beta chain has a size of little meaning. V gene TRBV25-1 combines with J gene TRBJ2-5, with D perhaps TRBD2 (5 bases). Per the germline V gene, CDR1 is MGHDK and CDR2 is SYGVNS. The CDR3 runs to 13 residues. With 10 bases removed from V and 5 bases from J, the gap between germline ends came to 17 bases. In DNA, the CDR3 is TGTGCCACCCAGTCGACATCGGGGGAGACCCAGTACTTC. Amino acid sequence: CATQSTSGETQYF.

This clonotype is medium-sized in the sample. This beta chain was picked up by a library intended for alpha chains and is off target, so its count carries little meaning. V gene TRBV7-2 combines with J gene TRBJ2-3; TRBD2 matches at 10 bases. J lost 5 bases, V lost 3 bases, and 8 bases had no gene match. Looked up from germline, CDR1 is SGHTA and CDR2 is FQGNSA. The CDR3 spans 16 residues. CDR3: CASSFVAGGQGDTQYF. The CDR3 DNA reads as TGTGCCAGCAGCTTCGTAGCGGGAGGCCAGGGAGATACGCAGTATTTT.

This clonotype has a count of ten or more. This beta chain came through as a stray read in a library set up for alpha chains, and its size says little. The chain carries TRBV7-2 and TRBJ1-6; D gene uncertain. Germline values: CDR1 SGHTA, CDR2 FQGNSA. Trimming removed 1 base from V and 5 bases from J, with 12 bases in between. The CDR3 runs to 16 residues. CDR3 region: CASSLDSRRNNSPLHF. The DNA of the CDR3 is TGTGCCAGCAGCTTAGACTCGAGGAGAAATAATTCACCCCTCCACTTT. The full variable domain, with the rest looked up from reference TRBV7-2 and TRBJ1-6, is GAGVSQSPSNKVTEKGKDVELRCDPISGHTALYWYRQSLGQGLEFLIYFQGNSAPDKSGLPSDRFSAERTGGSVSTLTIQRTQQEDSAVYLCASSLDSRRNNSPLHFGNGTRLTVT.

This clonotype is medium-sized within its sample. The library was prepared for alpha chains; this beta chain is a stray read, so its frequency means little. The V call is TRBV11-2, the J call TRBJ1-3, with 9 bases that match TRBD1. Germline CDR1 is SGHAT and CDR2 is FQNNGV. The CDR3 has 15 amino acids. Trimming at V came to 6 bases and at J to 2 bases, leaving 5 bases not matched to a gene. In DNA, the CDR3 is TGTGCCAGCAGGCTACAGGGGGCGACTGGAAACACCATATATTTT. This encodes CASRLQGATGNTIYF. Full variable domain (missing parts from reference TRBV11-2 and TRBJ1-3): EAGVAQSPRYKIIEKRQSVAFWCNPISGHATLYWYQQILGQGPKLLIQFQNNGVVDDSQLPKDRFSAERLKGVDSTLKIQPAKLEDSAVYLCASRLQGATGNTIYFGEGSWLTVV.

This clonotype is medium-sized by share. The library was built for alpha chains, so this beta chain is an off-target read and its size means little. This chain joins TRBV6-5 and TRBJ1-2; D not certain. The CDR3 has 13 residues. From germline, CDR1 is MNHEY and CDR2 SVGAGI. V lost 6 bases and J 8 bases, leaving 16 bases between the germline ends. The CDR3: CASRDGPKEGYTF. CDR3 bases: TGTGCCAGCAGAGACGGTCCGAAAGAGGGCTACACCTTC.

Relative to its sample, this clonotype is medium-sized. The library was built for alpha chains, so this beta chain is an off-target read and its size means little. CDR3 DNA: TGTGCCGTTACGACAGATACTAGCACAGATACGCAGTATTTT. Encoded protein: CAVTTDTSTDTQYF. The rearrangement uses TRBV7-9 and TRBJ2-3; perhaps TRBD1 as D (5 bases). CDR3 length: 14 residues. The germline V gene encodes CDR1 SEHNR and CDR2 FQNEAQ (reference sequence). With 11 bases removed from V and 0 bases from J, the gap between germline ends came to 15 bases.

In its sample, this clonotype ranks as medium-sized (0.01 to 0.1%). The size of this beta chain means little, since it is a stray read in a library made for alpha chains. The CDR3, as DNA: TGTGCCAGCAGTTTATCGGGCTACGAGCAGTACTTC. It specifies CASSLSGYEQYF. J is TRBJ2-7 and V is TRBV27; D is unresolved. The CDR3 contains 12 residues. The germline V gene has CDR1 MNHEY and CDR2 SMNVEV (reference sequence). V lost 0 bases and J lost 3, with 3 bases in between.

In its sample, this clonotype is medium-sized. Within a library made for alpha chains, this beta chain is off target, and its count is uninformative. The genes are TRBV10-3 and TRBJ1-1; D unresolved. The CDR3 spans 18 residues. Looked up from germline, CDR1 is ENHRY and CDR2 is SYGVKD. Trimming shortened V by 0 bases and J by 3 bases, and 20 bases separated the two germline ends. The CDR3 bases are TGTGCCATCAGTGAGTCACGTGTCGGGTGGGTCGGAGACACTGAAGCTTTCTTT. It translates to CAISESRVGWVGDTEAFF.